The clone carrying this TCR beta chain was counted only a few times. The ends were cut back, 6 bases at V and 2 bases at J, with 14 bases in the middle. Germline loops: CDR1 SEHNR, CDR2 FQNEAQ (reference sequence). The CDR3 is 14 amino acids. The record originates from a study of beta chain features in type 1 diabetes. Expressed TCRB transcripts were sequenced because the entire RNA isolate underwent reverse transcription. Libraries were prepared by immunoSEQ multiplex PCR; TCRdb keeps only in-frame clonotypes and omits some of them. Of 140,000 to 150,000 clones in the sample, more than 9% are singletons; the top ten hold around 1.2%.

The V gene is TRBV7-9, the J gene TRBJ2-7; D might be TRBD2 (7 bases). The receptor comes from a man younger than 35 in good health. Sequenced: naive CD4+ T cells from blood. The CDR3 sequence: CASRELGGPYEQYF. DNA of the CDR3: TGTGCCAGCAGGGAACTCGGGGGGCCCTACGAGCAGTACTTC.